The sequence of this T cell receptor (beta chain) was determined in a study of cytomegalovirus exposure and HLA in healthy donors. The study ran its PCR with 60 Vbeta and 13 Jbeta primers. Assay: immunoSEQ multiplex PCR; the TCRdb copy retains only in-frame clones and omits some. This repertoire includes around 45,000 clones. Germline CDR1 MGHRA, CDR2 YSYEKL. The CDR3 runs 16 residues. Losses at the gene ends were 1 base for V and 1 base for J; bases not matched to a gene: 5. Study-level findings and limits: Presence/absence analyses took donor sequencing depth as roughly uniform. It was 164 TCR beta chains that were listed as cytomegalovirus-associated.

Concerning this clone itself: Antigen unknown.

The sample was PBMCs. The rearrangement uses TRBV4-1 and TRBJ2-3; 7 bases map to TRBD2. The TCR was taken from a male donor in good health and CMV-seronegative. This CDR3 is CASSQVPSGGTDTQYF. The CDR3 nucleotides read TGCGCCAGCAGCCAAGTGCCAAGCGGGGGCACAGATACGCAGTATTTT.